These 20 T cell receptor beta chains came from one sample sequenced in a study of T cells in Graves' hyperthyroidism and ophthalmopathy. Amplified regions were TCR beta CDR3 sequences from RNA transcripts. When the TCR CDR3 underwent first-round RT-PCR, the HTBI primer set was used. TCRdb re-called the multiplex PCR reads with MiXCR, one entry per CDR3 protein. Here the sample spans about 720,000 distinct CDR3 sequences, 15% to 20% being singletons. The sequenced sample was blood. Every receptor here comes from a man aged 18 to 35 with Graves' hyperthyroidism.

This clonotype occurred many times. CDR3 residues: CASSPTQVPEKLFF. CDR3 bases: TGTGCCAGCAGCCCTACCCAGGTCCCAGAAAAACTGTTTTTT. The rearrangement joins TRBV3-1 to TRBJ1-4; no firm D call. V gave up 4 bases and J gave up 8 bases, with 14 bases separating them. The CDR3 is 14 residues long. CDR1 is LGHDT, CDR2 YNNKEL, per germline (reference sequence).

This clonotype was seen only a few times. The V gene is TRBV12-5, the J gene TRBJ2-1, with a possible D match to TRBD1 (5 bases). CDR1 is LGHNT and CDR2 is FRNRAP in the germline V gene. The length of the CDR3 is 18 residues. V gave up 2 bases and J gave up 0 bases, with 17 bases separating them. The CDR3 DNA reads as TGTGCTAGTGGTTTGATCCCTACTGGGGCAAGCTCCTACAATGAGCAGTTCTTC. Residues: CASGLIPTGASSYNEQFF.

This clonotype was found a few times. The genes are TRBV11-2 and TRBJ1-2; no clear D gene. This CDR3 is built from 15 residues. Germline lookup yields CDR1 SGHAT and CDR2 FQNNGV. Trimming took 4 bases from V and 4 from J, leaving 16 bases between them. The CDR3 DNA reads TGTGCCAGCAGCTATAGGTCAGGAGAGAGCTATGGCTACACCTTC. Residues: CASSYRSGESYGYTF.

The chain has TRBV20-1 and TRBJ2-6; D gene uncertain. Germline lookup yields CDR1 DFQATT and CDR2 SNEGSKA (reference sequence). With 1 base removed from V and 0 bases from J, the gap between germline ends came to 13 bases. The CDR3 consists of 17 residues. The CDR3 bases are TGCAGTGCTAGAGCCGGCGGAACCCCCTCTGGGGCCAACGTCCTGACTTTC. Translated: CSARAGGTPSGANVLTF.

This clonotype has just a few counts. The gene calls are TRBV20-1 and TRBJ2-4; D not certain. This CDR3 has 11 amino acids. Between the trimmed V and J ends, which lost 3 bases and 5 bases, there was a span of 5 bases. The V gene's germline CDR1 is DFQATT and CDR2 SNEGSKA (reference sequence). CDR3 sequence: CSARHENIQYF. DNA for the CDR3: TGCAGTGCTAGGCACGAAAACATTCAGTACTTC.

The chain recombines TRBV5-8 with TRBJ2-5, with 11 bases identical to TRBD2. Germline lookup yields CDR1 SGHTS and CDR2 YDEGEE. Trimming took 6 bases from V and 2 from J; bases not matched to a gene: 6. This CDR3 has 15 residues. CDR3 residues: CASTPGTSGQETQYF. CDR3 bases: TGTGCCAGCACCCCGGGGACTAGCGGACAAGAGACCCAGTACTTC. The full variable domain, rest sourced from reference TRBV5-8 and TRBJ2-5, is EAGVTQSPTHLIKTRGQQATLRCSPISGHTSVYWYQQALGLGLQFLLWYDEGEERNRGNFPPRFSGRQFPNYSSELNVNALELEDSALYLCASTPGTSGQETQYFGPGTRLLVL.

In this sample, this clonotype turned up many times. The chain has TRBV6-1 and TRBJ1-2; 10 positions agree with TRBD1. The CDR3 extends over 18 amino acids. The junction had 17 bases not matched to a gene; V was cut back by 6 bases and J by 4 bases. Germline loops: CDR1 MNHNS, CDR2 SASEGT. The CDR3 loop reads CASRDRRDRGKEGYGYTF. The CDR3, as DNA: TGTGCCAGCAGGGACAGGAGGGACAGGGGAAAAGAGGGCTATGGCTACACCTTC.

The table lists this clonotype with a few counts. This chain joins TRBV11-3 and TRBJ2-5; the match to TRBD2 covers 7 bases. The CDR3 has 15 residues. V lost 5 bases and J lost 5; bases outside the gene matches: 11. The germline gives CDR1 SGHNT, CDR2 YENEEA. CDR3 in amino acids: CASSKGREGWETQYF. In DNA form, the CDR3 reads TGTGCCAGCAGCAAAGGGAGGGAGGGTTGGGAGACCCAGTACTTC. Drawing the rest from reference TRBV11-3 and TRBJ2-5, the complete variable domain is EAGVVQSPRYKIIEKKQPVAFWCNPISGHNTLYWYLQNLGQGPELLIRYENEEAVDDSQLPKDRFSAERLKGVDSTLKIQPAELGDSAVYLCASSKGREGWETQYFGPGTRLLVL.

This clonotype appeared a few times. The chain recombines TRBV7-2 with TRBJ2-2; TRBD2 matches at 8 bases. J gave up 5 bases and V 5 bases, and 10 bases lay outside the gene matches. Germline V gives CDR1 SGHTA, CDR2 FQGNSA. The CDR3 runs to 16 residues. The CDR3 here is CASSAGSGRSTGELFF. CDR3 coding DNA: TGTGCCAGCAGCGCGGGCAGCGGGAGATCAACCGGGGAGCTGTTTTTT.

Turning to this clonotype: The junction differs from germline at one of its ends, possibly a read error. V and J are TRBV28 and TRBJ2-5; TRBD1 matches 9 bases. Germline CDR1 is MDHEN and CDR2 is SYDVKM. The CDR3 totals 14 residues. The CDR3 region is CTSSLQGAAETQYF. For the CDR3, the DNA is TGTACCAGCAGTTTACAGGGGGCCGCAGAGACCCAGTACTTC.

This clonotype came up a few times. This rearrangement joins TRBV4-1 to TRBJ1-6, with 9 nucleotides matching TRBD1. The V gene's germline CDR1 is MGHRA and CDR2 YSYEKL. This CDR3 region has 16 residues. The V gene end was trimmed by 0 bases and the J gene end by 9 bases; junction bases not matched to a gene: 6. The CDR3 reads CASSQEGQGGGSPLHF. CDR3 nucleotide sequence: TGCGCCAGCAGCCAAGAGGGACAGGGTGGAGGTTCACCCCTCCACTTT.

The chain's CDR3 is CASKTEARQETQYF. The CDR3 coding sequence is TGTGCCAGCAAGACGGAGGCCAGGCAAGAGACCCAGTACTTC. The genes are TRBV3-1 and TRBJ2-5, with D possibly TRBD2 on 5 matching bases. V lost 7 bases, J lost 2 bases, and 14 bases lay in between. Germline V gives CDR1 LGHDT, CDR2 YNNKEL (reference sequence). This CDR3 has 14 residues.

The table lists this clonotype with a few counts. A much larger clone lies one base from this, so it may be a read error. V gene TRBV2 combines with J gene TRBJ1-5; D is ambiguous. Judging by the DNA end, TRBJ2-3 fits better; the J call may be wrong. This CDR3 contains 13 residues. CDR1 and CDR2 (germline): SNHLY, FYNNEI. This CDR3 reads CASSEFGNQPQYF. CDR3 DNA: TGTGCCAGCAGTGAATTTGGGAATCAGCCCCAGTATTTT.

This clonotype was observed at least ten times. This chain links TRBV28 with TRBJ2-5; possible D gene TRBD1, 5 bases. Trimming pared 6 bases from V and 5 bases from J, leaving 16 bases between. The germline V gene has CDR1 MDHEN and CDR2 SYDVKM. CDR3 size: 14 residues. CDR3 protein: CASSPAEGVETQYF. The CDR3 coding sequence is TGTGCCAGCAGCCCGGCCGAAGGGGTGGAGACCCAGTACTTC.

This clonotype showed up many times. The chain joins TRBV12-5 to TRBJ2-1; D call uncertain. The CDR3 extends over 15 amino acids. Trimming shortened V by 7 bases and J by 2 bases, and 15 bases separated the two germline ends. The germline CDR1 and CDR2 sequences are LGHNT and FRNRAP. In nucleotides, the CDR3 is TGTGCTAGTGTGATATTCGCCGGACCCTACAATGAGCAGTTCTTC. Translating gives CASVIFAGPYNEQFF.

In this sample, this clonotype turned up many times. The chain links TRBV7-2 to TRBJ2-1; D uncertain. Trimming removed 2 bases from V and 7 bases from J, with 12 bases in between. The CDR3 has 14 amino acids. Per the germline V gene, CDR1 is SGHTA and CDR2 is FQGNSA. The CDR3 DNA follows: TGTGCCAGCAGCTTAAACCCCCCCCCGAATGAGCAGTTCTTC. Amino acid sequence: CASSLNPPPNEQFF.

This clonotype was observed at least ten times. At one end the junction does not follow the germline gene, possibly because of a read error. The chain recombines TRBV10-1 with TRBJ1-1; D gene ambiguous. The germline V gene has CDR1 WNHNN and CDR2 SYGVQD (reference sequence). The length of the CDR3 is 14 residues. In nucleotides, the CDR3 is TGTGCCAGCAGCCCCCGGGATGGCGGAACTGAAGCTTTCTTT. Protein sequence: CASSPRDGGTEAFF.

The chain links TRBV4-1 to TRBJ1-4, with D hard to call. The CDR3 runs to 17 residues. The germline gives CDR1 MGHRA, CDR2 YSYEKL. V was trimmed by 0 bases and J by 0 bases, leaving 11 bases between them. Written as DNA, the CDR3 is TGCGCCAGCAGCCAAGATAGGGCCATAACAACTAATGAAAAACTGTTTTTT. Amino acids: CASSQDRAITTNEKLFF.

Ten or more counts support this clonotype. The V gene is TRBV20-1, the J gene TRBJ2-7; either TRBD1 or TRBD2 may fit D (5 bases each). CDR1 DFQATT and CDR2 SNEGSKA come from the germline V gene (reference sequence). The CDR3 runs to 13 residues. V was cut by 0 bases and J by 3 bases, with 9 bases left in between. The CDR3 DNA reads TGCAGTGCTAGAGAGGCAGGGAGCTACGAGCAGTACTTC. Amino acid sequence: CSAREAGSYEQYF.

In this sample, this clonotype turned up a few times. The gene calls are TRBV19 and TRBJ2-3, with 10 bases fitting TRBD2. With V trimmed by 3 bases and J by 1 base, 1 base remained unmatched. Germline V gene data show CDR1 as LNHDA and CDR2 as SQIVND (reference sequence). The CDR3 is 15 amino acids. CDR3 in amino acids: CASSMLAGGTDTQYF. DNA of the CDR3: TGTGCCAGTAGTATGCTAGCGGGAGGCACAGATACGCAGTATTTT.